This entry lists 4 T cell receptor beta chains sequenced from one sample in a study of monozygotic twins with inflammatory bowel disease. No DNA is given; TCRdb re-called the 5' RACE reads and lists each CDR3 protein once. In all, the sample yields a few hundred thousand distinct CDR3 sequences. The sample taken for sequencing was blood. These receptors were taken from a human donor with ulcerative colitis or Crohn's disease, or a healthy co-twin of an affected twin (not recorded which).

The chain carries TRBV7-2 and TRBJ2-1; TCRdb outputs TRBD1, but without DNA this stays unchecked. The CDR3 is 14 amino acids. Germline lookup yields CDR1 SGHTA and CDR2 FQGNSA. The CDR3: CASSLPGQGFEQFF.

The chain recombines TRBV3-1 with TRBJ2-4; the D call from TCRdb, TRBD2, cannot be confirmed without DNA. The CDR3 covers 15 residues. Germline V lookup: CDR1 LGHDT, CDR2 YNNKEL (reference sequence). This CDR3 is CASSLTGSTKNIQYF.

The chain joins TRBV7-8 to TRBJ2-3; TCRdb reports TRBD2, a call that lacks DNA to check it against. Germline values: CDR1 SGHVS, CDR2 FQNEAQ. The length of the CDR3 is 18 residues. CDR3 residues: CASSLGTSGPISTDTQYF.

The genes are TRBV5-4 and TRBJ2-5; absent DNA, TCRdb's TRBD1 call cannot be checked. This CDR3 has 17 amino acids. Germline assignment: CDR1 SGHNT and CDR2 YYREEE (reference sequence). The CDR3 loop is CASSLFGAASLKETQYF. The variable domain in full, completed from reference TRBV5-4 and TRBJ2-5, reads ETGVTQSPTHLIKTRGQQVTLRCSSQSGHNTVSWYQQALGQGPQFIFQYYREEENGRGNFPPRFSGLQFPNYSSELNVNALELDDSALYLCASSLFGAASLKETQYFGPGTRLLVL.